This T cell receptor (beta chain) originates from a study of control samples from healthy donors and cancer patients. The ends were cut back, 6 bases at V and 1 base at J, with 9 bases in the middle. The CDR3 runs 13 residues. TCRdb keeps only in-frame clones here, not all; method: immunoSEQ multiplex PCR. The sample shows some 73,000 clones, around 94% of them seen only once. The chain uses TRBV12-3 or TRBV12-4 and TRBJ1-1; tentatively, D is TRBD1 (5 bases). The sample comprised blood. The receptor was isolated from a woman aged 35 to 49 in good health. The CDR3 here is CASRPTGNTEAFF. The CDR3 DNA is TGTGCCAGCAGACCCACAGGGAACACTGAAGCTTTCTTT.